The 26 T cell receptor beta chains given below trace back to one sample, sequenced in a study of T-cell reconstitution after alpha-beta-depleted transplantation in children. Using unique molecular identifiers, the investigators prepared the TCRbeta library. TCRdb itself ran the PCR reads through MiXCR, one entry per CDR3 protein. Of about 640,000 distinct CDR3 sequences listed, 10% to 15% are singletons. The input for sequencing was PBMCs, mostly from graft donor cells, taken 360 days after TCRalphabeta/CD19-depleted stem cell transplant. The source of these receptors is a male patient under 18 who had a stem cell transplant for acute myeloid leukemia, so the T cells may come from the graft donor.

This clonotype occurred a few times. The chain uses TRBV6-2 or TRBV6-3 and TRBJ2-2; TRBD2 matches at 11 bases. The length of the CDR3 is 15 residues. From germline, CDR1 is MNHEY and CDR2 SVGEGT. V gave up 6 bases and J gave up 7 bases; unmatched junction bases: 7. The chain's CDR3 is CASSLLAGVNGELFF. CDR3 coding DNA: TGTGCCAGCAGCCTACTAGCGGGAGTAAACGGGGAGCTGTTTTTT.

This rearrangement joins TRBV7-2 to TRBJ2-1; D may be TRBD2 (6 bases). The CDR3 spans 15 residues. The V end lost 7 bases, the J end lost 5 bases, and 18 bases lay between the germline ends. Germline assignment: CDR1 SGHTA and CDR2 FQGNSA. The CDR3 spells CASTQLGTLHNEQFF. The DNA for the CDR3 is TGTGCCAGCACCCAGTTAGGGACTTTACACAATGAGCAGTTCTTC.

This clonotype appeared a few times. This chain uses TRBV7-6 with TRBJ2-1; 11 bases are a match to TRBD2. The germline V gene encodes CDR1 SGHVS and CDR2 FNYEAQ. V dropped 4 bases and J dropped 4; count of bases not matched to a gene: 21. The CDR3 length is 21 residues. The DNA for the CDR3 is TGTGCCAGCAGCTCCAGCCTTGATGGACTAGCGGGCTTAGGGGGTTACAATGAGCAGTTCTTC. Its translation is CASSSSLDGLAGLGGYNEQFF.

This clonotype appeared a few times. The rearrangement links TRBV20-1 to TRBJ2-1; 9 bases match TRBD2. This CDR3 contains 17 residues. Per the germline V gene, CDR1 is DFQATT and CDR2 is SNEGSKA (reference sequence). V gave up 0 bases and J gave up 0 bases; unmatched junction bases: 6. This CDR3 is CSARDPDSGSSYNEQFF. The CDR3, as DNA: TGCAGTGCTAGAGATCCCGATAGCGGGAGCTCCTACAATGAGCAGTTCTTC.

The chain is built from TRBV20-1 and TRBJ1-5; 10 bases match TRBD1. The CDR3 is made up of 13 amino acids. Germline-derived CDR1 and CDR2 are DFQATT and SNEGSKA (reference sequence). V lost 6 bases, J lost 5 bases, and 4 bases stayed unmatched. The CDR3 here is CSAAGTGDQPQHF. The CDR3 DNA is TGCAGTGCGGCCGGGACAGGGGATCAGCCCCAGCATTTT.

This clonotype was observed a few times. The chain is built from TRBV21-1 and TRBJ2-2; the table assigns TRBD1, which was not confirmed against the DNA. TRBV21-1 is listed as a pseudogene. This CDR3 spans 16 amino acids. CDR3 nucleotide sequence: TGTGCCAGCAGCCGACCTTACAGGGTTGACACCGGGGAGCTGTTTTTT. Protein: CASSRPYRVDTGELFF.

The chain has TRBV27 and TRBJ2-7; the D is unclear. The length of the CDR3 is 14 residues. V was trimmed by 2 bases and J by 3 bases, leaving 11 bases between them. Germline V gives CDR1 MNHEY, CDR2 SMNVEV (reference sequence). CDR3 residues: CASSLGVRSYEQYF. The CDR3 DNA follows: TGTGCCAGCAGTTTAGGAGTCAGAAGCTACGAGCAGTACTTC.

In its sample, this clonotype was seen many times. V is TRBV4-3 and J is TRBJ2-1; the D gene is possibly TRBD1 (5 bases). This CDR3 has 15 residues. The germline gives CDR1 LGHNA, CDR2 YSLEER. V lost 1 base to trimming and J lost 4 bases, with 11 bases between them. CDR3: CASSQVGRQYNEQFF. The DNA of the CDR3 is TGCGCCAGCAGCCAAGTAGGCAGACAGTACAATGAGCAGTTCTTC.

This chain joins TRBV4-3 and TRBJ2-5; 7 nucleotides align to TRBD1. Trimming at V came to 0 bases and at J to 4 bases, leaving 8 bases not matched to a gene. This CDR3 region has 16 residues. The V gene's germline CDR1 is LGHNA and CDR2 YSLEER. CDR3: CASSQEETGWLETQYF. The CDR3 bases are TGCGCCAGCAGCCAAGAGGAGACAGGGTGGCTAGAGACCCAGTACTTC.

The CDR3 coding sequence is TGCGCCAGCAGCCAAGTCGCATTCCCGAGGAGGGACATGAACACTGAAGCTTTCTTT. Protein sequence: CASSQVAFPRRDMNTEAFF. This chain joins TRBV4-3 and TRBJ1-1, with a tentative D call TRBD1 (6 bases). The CDR3 has 19 amino acids. Germline V gives CDR1 LGHNA, CDR2 YSLEER. V was pared by 1 base and J by 0 bases, with 21 bases between.

The chain is built from TRBV7-8 and TRBJ2-4, with 16 positions matching TRBD2. Losses at the gene ends were 3 bases for V and 0 bases for J; bases not matched to a gene: 2. Germline V gene lookup returns CDR1 SGHVS and CDR2 FQNEAQ. The CDR3 length is 18 residues. CDR3 protein: CASSLGLAGGGAKNIQYF. Here the CDR3 DNA reads TGTGCCAGCAGCTTGGGACTAGCGGGAGGGGGAGCCAAAAACATTCAGTACTTC.

V is TRBV4-3 and J is TRBJ2-7; TRBD2 is a possible D gene (5 bases). Per the germline V gene, CDR1 is LGHNA and CDR2 is YSLEER. Trimming stripped 1 base from V and 2 bases from J, with 15 bases between. The CDR3 totals 16 residues. CDR3 amino acids: CASSQVYERSPYEQYF. Written as DNA, the CDR3 is TGCGCCAGCAGCCAAGTCTACGAGCGGAGCCCCTACGAGCAGTACTTC.

This clonotype was observed a handful of times. The CDR3 spells CSATGTANEKLFF. The CDR3 DNA follows: TGCAGTGCTACCGGGACAGCTAATGAAAAACTGTTTTTT. The chain links TRBV20-1 to TRBJ1-4, with 7 nucleotides matching TRBD1. The CDR3 is made up of 13 amino acids. Germline CDR1 is DFQATT and CDR2 is SNEGSKA (reference sequence). V was clipped by 4 bases and J by 3 bases; unmatched bases: 2.

The rearrangement links TRBV27 to TRBJ2-1, with TRBD2 as a possible D gene (6 bases). The V gene's germline CDR1 is MNHEY and CDR2 SMNVEV (reference sequence). V lost 6 bases, J lost 5 bases, and 17 bases lay in between. There are 15 residues in the CDR3. This CDR3 reads CASRRAGRLNNEQFF. The CDR3 DNA follows: TGTGCCAGCAGACGGGCGGGAAGGCTCAACAATGAGCAGTTCTTC.

The chain is built from TRBV7-2 and TRBJ2-3; TRBD2 agrees at 7 bases. From germline, CDR1 is SGHTA and CDR2 FQGNSA. V shed 8 bases, J shed 0 bases, and the junction held 11 bases outside the gene matches. The CDR3 consists of 16 residues. CDR3: CASGLSGAASTDTQYF. The DNA for the CDR3 is TGTGCCAGCGGACTAAGCGGGGCGGCTAGCACAGATACGCAGTATTTT.

The V and J genes are TRBV28 and TRBJ1-2; TRBD1 aligns across 7 bases. Germline V gives CDR1 MDHEN, CDR2 SYDVKM. Unmatched junction bases numbered 15, after V lost 6 bases and J lost 8 bases. This CDR3 region has 15 residues. The CDR3 DNA is TGTGCCAGCAGCTCTGTGGACAGGTCTTTGGGGGGCTACACCTTC. This encodes CASSSVDRSLGGYTF.

The chain uses TRBV12-3 or TRBV12-4 and TRBJ2-7; D perhaps matches TRBD2 (7 bases). The V gene lost 8 bases and the J gene lost 5 bases, with 13 bases spanning the gap. The CDR3 is 12 amino acids. Written as DNA, the CDR3 is TGTGCCAGCGGGGGGGCGAAGGACGAGCAGTACTTC. Protein: CASGGAKDEQYF.

This clonotype has just a few counts. This chain links TRBV29-1 with TRBJ2-7, with a tentative D call TRBD1 (6 bases). The germline gives CDR1 SQVTM, CDR2 ANQGSEA. V lost 1 base to trimming and J lost 2 bases, with 12 bases between them. The CDR3 spans 14 residues. CDR3 nucleotides: TGCAGCGTTGAAGTGACAGGCCTGCCCTACGAGCAGTACTTC. Its protein product is CSVEVTGLPYEQYF.

In DNA form, the CDR3 reads TGTGCCAGCAGCTTAGACGGACAGACCTACGAGCAGTACTTC. Its translation: CASSLDGQTYEQYF. V is TRBV11-1 and J is TRBJ2-7; D may be TRBD1 (6 bases). Germline-derived CDR1 and CDR2 are SGHAT and FQDESV (reference sequence). The CDR3 has 14 residues. Trimming cost V 1 base and J 2 bases, with 9 bases left between them.

This clonotype has a handful of counts. This rearrangement joins TRBV29-1 to TRBJ2-1; 14 positions agree with TRBD2. The CDR3 is made up of 14 amino acids. Germline CDR1 and CDR2: SQVTM and ANQGSEA. Unmatched junction bases numbered 4, after V lost 5 bases and J lost 7 bases. In nucleotides, the CDR3 is TGCAGCGTTAAGGGACTAGCGGGAGCTAATGAGCAGTTCTTC. Its translation is CSVKGLAGANEQFF.

There are a few counts of this clonotype. This chain connects TRBV7-3 to TRBJ2-1; TRBD2 agrees at 7 bases. Germline trimming cut 3 bases from V and 3 bases from J; bases unmatched to any gene: 5. The CDR3 has 15 residues. The germline V gene encodes CDR1 SGHTA and CDR2 FQGTGA. The CDR3 DNA reads as TGTGCCAGCAGCTTCTTCGCGGGAGACTACAATGAGCAGTTCTTC. It is translated as CASSFFAGDYNEQFF.

This clonotype was seen only a few times. V usage is TRBV6-1 and J usage is TRBJ2-1; D gene unclear. Trimming took 6 bases from V and 2 from J, leaving 8 bases between them. This CDR3 region has 13 residues. From germline, CDR1 is MNHNS and CDR2 SASEGT. CDR3 in DNA: TGTGCCAGCAGCCGCCCCACCTACAATGAGCAGTTCTTC. This translates into CASSRPTYNEQFF.

The J gene is TRBJ2-5, the V gene TRBV9, with D perhaps TRBD1 (6 bases). The CDR3 loop spans 15 amino acids. Germline V CDR1 and CDR2: SGDLS, YYNGEE. Trimming removed 0 bases at V and 2 bases at J, with 11 bases between. Here the CDR3 reads CASSVVYQGQETQYF. DNA of the CDR3: TGTGCCAGCAGCGTAGTTTACCAGGGGCAAGAGACCCAGTACTTC.

The V call is TRBV24-1, the J call TRBJ2-1; D is undetermined. The ends were cut back, 1 base at V and 8 bases at J, with 14 bases in the middle. Germline V gives CDR1 KGHDR, CDR2 SFDVKD. CDR3 length: 15 residues. This chain's CDR3 is CATSDFSRSGHEQFF. CDR3 nucleotides: TGTGCCACCAGTGATTTTTCTAGATCGGGCCATGAGCAGTTCTTC.

This clonotype was seen many times. The rearrangement links TRBV29-1 to TRBJ2-1; D is possibly TRBD2 (6 bases). The V gene lost 7 bases and the J gene lost 3 bases, with 22 bases spanning the gap. The CDR3 consists of 16 residues. The germline CDR1 and CDR2 sequences are SQVTM and ANQGSEA. The CDR3 is CSAPLAGPSLYNEQFF. CDR3 nucleotides: TGCAGCGCCCCACTGGCGGGACCCTCTCTCTACAATGAGCAGTTCTTC.

This chain connects TRBV12-3 or TRBV12-4 to TRBJ1-1, with 8 bases identical to TRBD1. V was pared by 6 bases and J by 6 bases, with 9 bases of the junction left unmatched. This CDR3 is 14 amino acids long. CDR3 residues: CASSPILTGAEAFF. CDR3 in DNA: TGTGCCAGCAGCCCTATCCTGACAGGGGCTGAAGCTTTCTTT.